Below are 14 T cell receptor beta chains sequenced from a single sample in a study of T-cell reconstitution after alpha-beta-depleted transplantation in children. Preparing the TCRbeta library involved the use of unique molecular identifiers. MiXCR, run by TCRdb on the PCR reads, gives a single entry per CDR3 protein. The sample includes approximately 210,000 distinct CDR3 sequences, roughly 15% of them seen just once. The sequenced sample was PBMCs from the stem cell graft donor, obtained from the stem cell graft. The receptor set was obtained from a human donor who donated a stem cell graft to a child with acute lymphoblastic leukemia.

This clonotype showed up many times. The V gene is TRBV20-1, the J gene TRBJ1-1, with D hard to call. Per the germline V gene, CDR1 is DFQATT and CDR2 is SNEGSKA (reference sequence). Between the trimmed V and J ends, which lost 0 bases and 11 bases, there was a span of 13 bases. The CDR3 is 12 amino acids. The CDR3 DNA reads as TGCAGTGCTAGAGATGGAATTCTTTTGGCTTTCTTT. Protein product: CSARDGILLAFF.

In this sample, this clonotype turned up many times. This rearrangement joins TRBV7-8 to TRBJ1-2; no clear D gene. This CDR3 region has 14 residues. Trimming left V 7 bases short and J 3 bases short, with 15 bases between. Germline V lookup: CDR1 SGHVS, CDR2 FQNEAQ. The DNA of the CDR3 is TGTGCCAGCACCCCCGGCAATCGCGACTATGGCTACACCTTC. Translated: CASTPGNRDYGYTF.

This clonotype was detected many times. V and J are TRBV5-1 and TRBJ2-7, with TRBD2 matching over 10 bases. In germline, CDR1 is SGHRS, CDR2 YFSETQ. J was trimmed by 0 bases and V by 5 bases; bases with no gene match: 5. This CDR3 is built from 15 residues. This chain's CDR3 is CASRTSSGSSYEQYF. CDR3 nucleotides: TGCGCCAGCAGAACTTCTAGCGGGAGCTCCTACGAGCAGTACTTC.

This clonotype was detected ten times or more. V usage is TRBV15 and J usage is TRBJ2-2; D is uncertain. The CDR3 covers 13 residues. Trimming removed 1 base from V and 6 bases from J, with 6 bases in between. Germline V CDR1 and CDR2: LNHNV, YYDKDF (reference sequence). The CDR3, as DNA: TGTGCCACCAGCAGAGCCGGGCCCGGGGAGCTGTTTTTT. This codes for CATSRAGPGELFF.

This clonotype was seen repeatedly, ten times or more. The V gene is TRBV20-1, the J gene TRBJ2-7; TRBD2 aligns across 9 bases. This CDR3 has 15 residues. The ends lost 3 bases at V and 3 bases at J; junction bases unmatched: 9. Per the germline V gene, CDR1 is DFQATT and CDR2 is SNEGSKA (reference sequence). The CDR3 spells CSARRRLAGLYEQYF. As DNA, the CDR3 is TGCAGTGCTAGGAGGCGGCTAGCGGGACTCTACGAGCAGTACTTC.

This clonotype was detected ten times or more. V is TRBV20-1 and J is TRBJ2-3; a possible D gene is TRBD2 (5 bases). The germline V and J ends were trimmed by 6 bases and 1 base, with 14 bases remaining between them. This CDR3 has 14 amino acids. Germline V gene data show CDR1 as DFQATT and CDR2 as SNEGSKA (reference sequence). The CDR3 protein is CSAPAGEGTDTQYF. DNA for the CDR3: TGCAGTGCCCCTGCCGGGGAAGGCACAGATACGCAGTATTTT.

This clonotype appeared many times. The chain has TRBV20-1 and TRBJ1-4, with 7 bases aligning to TRBD1. Germline V gene lookup returns CDR1 DFQATT and CDR2 SNEGSKA (reference sequence). The length of the CDR3 is 17 residues. V lost 3 bases and J lost 4; bases outside the gene matches: 14. The CDR3 spells CSAREPGQLTINEKLFF. In DNA form, the CDR3 reads TGCAGTGCTAGGGAGCCGGGACAGCTTACAATTAATGAAAAACTGTTTTTT.

This sequence joins TRBV7-9 and TRBJ2-7; possible D gene TRBD1, 8 bases. Germline-derived CDR1 and CDR2 are SEHNR and FQNEAQ (reference sequence). Trimming shortened V by 5 bases and J by 0 bases, and 14 bases separated the two germline ends. The CDR3 has 15 amino acids. The CDR3 loop reads CASSPGGTGSYEQYF. DNA of the CDR3: TGTGCCAGCAGCCCCGGGGGGACAGGCTCCTACGAGCAGTACTTC.

The chain couples TRBV6-1 to TRBJ2-1, with 8 nucleotides matching TRBD1. Trimming at V came to 8 bases and at J to 6 bases, leaving 9 bases not matched to a gene. The CDR3 runs 14 residues. CDR1 and CDR2 (germline): MNHNS, SASEGT. This chain's CDR3 is CASCRTGPTNEQFF. The CDR3 region has the DNA TGTGCCAGCTGCCGGACAGGGCCAACCAATGAGCAGTTCTTC.

There are many counts of this clonotype. The gene calls are TRBV7-8 and TRBJ1-1; D ambiguous. The CDR3 is 13 residues long. The ends were cut back, 6 bases at V and 1 base at J, with 9 bases in the middle. CDR1 and CDR2 from the germline V gene are SGHVS and FQNEAQ. The CDR3 spells CASRDGPNTEAFF. CDR3 in DNA: TGTGCCAGCAGAGACGGGCCGAACACTGAAGCTTTCTTT.

This clonotype was detected ten times or more. The genes are TRBV5-1 and TRBJ2-3; the D is unclear. This CDR3 is 13 amino acids long. The V gene's germline CDR1 is SGHRS and CDR2 YFSETQ. The ends were cut back, 6 bases at V and 2 bases at J, with 10 bases in the middle. In DNA, the CDR3 is TGCGCCAGCACCCACCAGCTCACAGATACGCAGTATTTT. Protein: CASTHQLTDTQYF.

V is TRBV27 and J is TRBJ2-3, with D uncertain. The CDR3 sequence is 10 residues long. Trimming removed 8 bases at V and 4 bases at J, with 4 bases between. Germline-derived CDR1 and CDR2 are MNHEY and SMNVEV (reference sequence). CDR3 protein: CASGADTQYF. CDR3 DNA sequence: TGTGCCAGCGGGGCAGATACGCAGTATTTT.

A few counts support this clonotype. Mismatch with germline at one junction end may stem from a read error. In nucleotides, the CDR3 is TGTGCCAGCAGTCCACGGGTCTCGGGGTACACCAGGGAGCTGTTTTTT. Protein sequence: CASSPRVSGYTRELFF. V usage is TRBV12-3 or TRBV12-4 and J usage is TRBJ2-2, with a weak D call TRBD2 (5 bases). This CDR3 has 16 residues.

This rearrangement joins TRBV30 to TRBJ2-7, with D tentatively TRBD2 (5 bases). This CDR3 region has 12 residues. CDR1 is GTSNPN and CDR2 is SVGIG in the germline V gene (reference sequence). V lost 4 bases and J lost 1, with 8 bases in between. The CDR3 nucleotides are TGTGCCTGGACCGGGGATTCCTACGAGCAGTACTTC. Translated, it gives CAWTGDSYEQYF.